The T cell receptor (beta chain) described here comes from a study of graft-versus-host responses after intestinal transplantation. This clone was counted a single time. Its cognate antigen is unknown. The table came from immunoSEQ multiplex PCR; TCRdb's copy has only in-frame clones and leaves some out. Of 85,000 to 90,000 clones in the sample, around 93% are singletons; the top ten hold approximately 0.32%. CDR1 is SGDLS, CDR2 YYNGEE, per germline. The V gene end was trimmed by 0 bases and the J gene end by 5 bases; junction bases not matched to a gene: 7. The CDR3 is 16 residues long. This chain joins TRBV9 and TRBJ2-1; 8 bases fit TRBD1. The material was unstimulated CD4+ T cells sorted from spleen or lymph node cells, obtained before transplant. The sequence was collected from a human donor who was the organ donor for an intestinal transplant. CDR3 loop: CASSVEGRGPDNEQFF. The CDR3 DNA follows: TGTGCCAGCAGCGTAGAGGGCAGGGGGCCGGACAATGAGCAGTTCTTC. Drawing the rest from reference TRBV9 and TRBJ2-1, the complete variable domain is DSGVTQTPKHLITATGQRVTLRCSPRSGDLSVYWYQQSLDQGLQFLIQYYNGEERAKGNILERFSAQQFPDLHSELNLSSLELGDSALYFCASSVEGRGPDNEQFFGPGTRLTVL.